A selection of T cell receptor beta chains follows, all from one sample in a study of blood T cell repertoires in COVID-19. This table comes from immunoSEQ multiplex PCR, and its TCRdb copy is limited to in-frame clones, with some not included. This repertoire shows roughly 150,000 clones, roughly 86% found once; its top ten account for approximately 2.6%. Sequenced input: peripheral blood. The source of these receptors is a woman older than 75 with COVID-19, enrolled during active disease. Both conserved end residues are part of each CDR3. Each record gives: CDR3 DNA, CDR3 protein, J gene, V gene, clone size, D gene. The D gene is left open where the match is weak. Size values are once, few and many counts, or a class for expanded clones, and some rows have none.

TGCGCCAGCAGCTTCGGGACAGCCAGCGGGGAGCTGTTTTTT	CASSFGTASGELFF	TRBJ2-2	TRBV5-1	NA	TRBD1
TGTGCCAGCAGTTACTACAGGACCAACTATGGCTACACCTTC	CASSYYRTNYGYTF	TRBJ1-2	TRBV6-6	NA	NA
TGTGCCAGCAGTTGGCGGAGCGTGGCCGAGCAGTACTTC	CASSWRSVAEQYF	TRBJ2-7	TRBV12-3/TRBV12-4	NA	NA
TGCGCCAGCAGCCGCACCCAGGGGGTAGACAGGGCCACTGAAGCTTTCTTT	CASSRTQGVDRATEAFF	TRBJ1-1	TRBV5-1	NA	TRBD1
TGTGCCAGCAGCCAGAACTATGGCTACACCTTC	CASSQNYGYTF	TRBJ1-2	TRBV28	few	NA
TGTGCCAGCAGTGTACGGCAGGGGAGGGACGAGCAGTACTTC	CASSVRQGRDEQYF	TRBJ2-7	TRBV2	NA	NA
TGTGCCAGCAGGTCGACAGGGAGGACCCAGGACGTTCAGTACTTC	CASRSTGRTQDVQYF	TRBJ2-4	TRBV28	NA	NA
TGTGCCAGCAGCCAACAGGGGGCGAGGACCGGGGAGCTGTTTTTT	CASSQQGARTGELFF	TRBJ2-2	TRBV11-2	NA	TRBD1
TGCGCCAGCAGACGGACAGGGGCTTATGGCTACACCTTC	CASRRTGAYGYTF	TRBJ1-2	TRBV5-1	NA	TRBD1
TGTGCCAGCAGCTCCCGCCAAGCTCTCGAGCAGTACTTC	CASSSRQALEQYF	TRBJ2-7	TRBV5-4	NA	NA
TGTGCCAGCAGCGTGAGAAGCGGGTTCAGCTCCTACAATGAGCAGTTCTTC	CASSVRSGFSSYNEQFF	TRBJ2-1	TRBV9	NA	NA
TGTGCCAGCAGTCTACAGGGTACGGATACGCAGTATTTT	CASSLQGTDTQYF	TRBJ2-3	TRBV7-3	NA	NA
TGCGCCAGCAGCGCCGGACTAGCGGGAGGGCCTCGCGAGCAGTACTTC	CASSAGLAGGPREQYF	TRBJ2-7	TRBV5-1	NA	TRBD2
TGTGCCAGCAGTCGGAGCCCCCAAGAGACCCAGTACTTC	CASSRSPQETQYF	TRBJ2-5	TRBV6-2/TRBV6-3	NA	NA
TGTGCCAGCAGCCCAGGGGTAGGGTATCAAGAGACCCAGTACTTC	CASSPGVGYQETQYF	TRBJ2-5	TRBV9	few	NA
TGTGCCAGCAGCGCGGGACAGGGATATGGCTACACCTTC	CASSAGQGYGYTF	TRBJ1-2	TRBV7-2	few	TRBD1
TGTGCCAGCAGCTCTCCCCCTCTAGGCAGGGGGCTAGGTCAGCCCCAGCATTTT	CASSSPPLGRGLGQPQHF	TRBJ1-5	TRBV7-3	NA	TRBD1
TGTGCCAGCACCCCGGAGGCGCGGGGATTTAGCACAGATACGCAGTATTTT	CASTPEARGFSTDTQYF	TRBJ2-3	TRBV27	NA	NA
TGTGCCAGCAGCCAAGATCGATTGAGTTATTTACAAGAGACCCAGTACTTC	CASSQDRLSYLQETQYF	TRBJ2-5	TRBV3-1/TRBV3-2	NA	NA
TGTGCCAGCAGCTATCGGGACAGGGGTTACGAGCAGTACTTC	CASSYRDRGYEQYF	TRBJ2-7	TRBV5-4	NA	TRBD1
TGTGCCAGCAGCGTAGACGGGGGGAGCTCCTACGAGCAGTACTTC	CASSVDGGSSYEQYF	TRBJ2-7	TRBV9	NA	TRBD2
TGTGCCAGCAGCTTAGGGGGCGGCCGTCGGACCCTCCACTTT	CASSLGGGRRTLHF	TRBJ1-6	TRBV7-2	NA	NA
TGTGCCAGCTCACCCTTGGGACAGGGCAATGAAAAACTGTTTTTT	CASSPLGQGNEKLFF	TRBJ1-4	TRBV18	NA	TRBD1
TGTGCCAGCAGCCCGGGACTCCGCGAGCAGTACTTC	CASSPGLREQYF	TRBJ2-7	TRBV12-3/TRBV12-4	NA	NA
TGTGCCACCAGCAGAGATTCGGAGACCCAGTACTTC	CATSRDSETQYF	TRBJ2-5	TRBV15	NA	NA
TGTGCCAGCAGCTTAGCCGTAGCGGGGGGTACAGAGACCCAGTACTTC	CASSLAVAGGTETQYF	TRBJ2-5	TRBV7-6	NA	TRBD2
TGCAGCGTTGGGACAGGGAGTTCCTACAATGAGCAGTTCTTC	CSVGTGSSYNEQFF	TRBJ2-1	TRBV29-1	NA	TRBD1
TGTGCCAGTAGTCAGTTTTCCTCTGGAAACACCATATATTTT	CASSQFSSGNTIYF	TRBJ1-3	TRBV19	NA	NA
TGTGCCAGCAGTCCCGGGACTTTGAACACTGAAGCTTTCTTT	CASSPGTLNTEAFF	TRBJ1-1	TRBV11-2	once	NA
TGTGCCAGCAGCGCGGGACTTGCCTACAATGAGCAGTTCTTC	CASSAGLAYNEQFF	TRBJ2-1	TRBV13	NA	NA
TGTGCCAGCAGTTTAACGCAGGGTGTGGGGTATAGCAATCAGCCCCAGCATTTT	CASSLTQGVGYSNQPQHF	TRBJ1-5	TRBV28	NA	NA
TGTGCCAGCAGCTTAGAGGTAGGGAGGGAAGCTTTCTTT	CASSLEVGREAFF	TRBJ1-1	TRBV7-3	NA	NA
TGTGCCAGCAGCAAGACAGGGATCAATCAGCCCCAGCATTTT	CASSKTGINQPQHF	TRBJ1-5	TRBV6-2/TRBV6-3	once	TRBD1
TGTGCCAGCTCCACGGGGGGTAGCAATCAGCCCCAGCATTTT	CASSTGGSNQPQHF	TRBJ1-5	TRBV18	NA	NA
TGTGCCAGCAGCGTAAACTACTACAATGAGCAGTTCTTC	CASSVNYYNEQFF	TRBJ2-1	TRBV9	NA	NA
TGTGCCAGCAGCTTGGCTAGCGGGGGGGTGAGTGAGCAGTTCTTC	CASSLASGGVSEQFF	TRBJ2-1	TRBV5-4	NA	TRBD2
TGCGCCAGCAGCCCAGCGTCAGCGGGGGGGCCCCGCACCGGGGAGCTGTTTTTT	CASSPASAGGPRTGELFF	TRBJ2-2	TRBV4-3	NA	TRBD2
TGTGCCAGCAGCTTCCCAGGGGCGGTCGAGCAGTACTTC	CASSFPGAVEQYF	TRBJ2-7	TRBV5-4	NA	NA
TGTGCCAGCAGCCAATGGGAGACCGGGGAGCTGTTTTTT	CASSQWETGELFF	TRBJ2-2	TRBV3-1/TRBV3-2	once	NA
TGTGCCAGCAGCCACACTAACACCGGGGAGCTGTTTTTT	CASSHTNTGELFF	TRBJ2-2	TRBV3-1/TRBV3-2	NA	NA
TGCGCCAGCAGCTTGGAGGGGGCTCGAAATGCTTTCTTT	CASSLEGARNAFF	TRBJ1-1	TRBV5-1	NA	TRBD1
TGTGCCACCAGTGATCCAAAGCGGGTTAGCACAGATACGCAGTATTTT	CATSDPKRVSTDTQYF	TRBJ2-3	TRBV24-1	NA	NA
TGTGCCAGCAGTGGACTAGCGGCTCAAGAGACCCAGTACTTC	CASSGLAAQETQYF	TRBJ2-5	TRBV2	NA	TRBD2
TGTGCCAGCAGTCGGACTAGCCGCACAGATACGCAGTATTTT	CASSRTSRTDTQYF	TRBJ2-3	TRBV2	few	TRBD2
TGTGCCAGCAGCCAAAGGGCGGACAAGCTCTACGAGCAGTACTTC	CASSQRADKLYEQYF	TRBJ2-7	TRBV7-9	NA	NA
TGTGCCAGCAGCAACATAGGCGGCGAGCAGTACTTC	CASSNIGGEQYF	TRBJ2-7	TRBV7-2	NA	NA